This passage covers 3 T cell receptor beta chains from one sample sequenced in a study of CD8+ T cells in alopecia areata listed by TCRdb under 2018. According to the study, the label for this sample's time point signals: baseline before oral tofacitinib. Library construction relied on the immunoSEQ multiplex PCR assay. To provide template for TCR sequencing, every sample had RNA extracted and reverse transcribed into cDNA. TCRdb stores this immuneACCESS table with in-frame sequences only. Part of the clones is absent; in the studies checked, under half of the shortfall reflects unresolved V genes, and no reason is known for the rest. The sample data list roughly 250,000 clones, and 65% to 70% of these were observed just once. The top ten clones comprise 1% to 1.5% of the sample. Specimen: CD4+ T cells sorted from blood, collected at week 0. The receptors shown here come from a human donor with alopecia areata.

Details on this clone: Additional DNA sequences in this sample encode the identical CDR3. The rearrangement joins TRBV30 to TRBJ1-6, with D unresolved. The germline CDR1 and CDR2 sequences are GTSNPN and SVGIG (reference sequence). The CDR3 is made up of 12 amino acids. Trimming took 1 base from V and 7 from J, leaving 5 bases between them. The CDR3 bases are TGTGCCTGGAGTGGTAGGAATTCACCCCTCCACTTT. It codes for CAWSGRNSPLHF.

This clone was observed many times. The chain has TRBV5-4 and TRBJ2-2; D remains unclear. Germline assignment: CDR1 SGHNT and CDR2 YYREEE (reference sequence). The V gene lost 0 bases and the J gene lost 2 bases, with 8 bases spanning the gap. The CDR3 loop spans 15 amino acids. CDR3 residues: CASSLERSNTGELFF. The CDR3 bases are TGTGCCAGCAGCTTGGAACGATCAAACACCGGGGAGCTGTTTTTT.

This clone was recorded a few times. The chain combines TRBV29-1 with TRBJ2-3; TRBD1 aligns across 12 bases. Germline CDR1 SQVTM, CDR2 ANQGSEA. V was pared by 4 bases and J by 4 bases, with 3 bases of the junction left unmatched. The CDR3 contains 14 residues. The CDR3 sequence: CSVARDRGPDTQYF. CDR3 DNA sequence: TGCAGCGTTGCACGGGACAGGGGGCCAGATACGCAGTATTTT.